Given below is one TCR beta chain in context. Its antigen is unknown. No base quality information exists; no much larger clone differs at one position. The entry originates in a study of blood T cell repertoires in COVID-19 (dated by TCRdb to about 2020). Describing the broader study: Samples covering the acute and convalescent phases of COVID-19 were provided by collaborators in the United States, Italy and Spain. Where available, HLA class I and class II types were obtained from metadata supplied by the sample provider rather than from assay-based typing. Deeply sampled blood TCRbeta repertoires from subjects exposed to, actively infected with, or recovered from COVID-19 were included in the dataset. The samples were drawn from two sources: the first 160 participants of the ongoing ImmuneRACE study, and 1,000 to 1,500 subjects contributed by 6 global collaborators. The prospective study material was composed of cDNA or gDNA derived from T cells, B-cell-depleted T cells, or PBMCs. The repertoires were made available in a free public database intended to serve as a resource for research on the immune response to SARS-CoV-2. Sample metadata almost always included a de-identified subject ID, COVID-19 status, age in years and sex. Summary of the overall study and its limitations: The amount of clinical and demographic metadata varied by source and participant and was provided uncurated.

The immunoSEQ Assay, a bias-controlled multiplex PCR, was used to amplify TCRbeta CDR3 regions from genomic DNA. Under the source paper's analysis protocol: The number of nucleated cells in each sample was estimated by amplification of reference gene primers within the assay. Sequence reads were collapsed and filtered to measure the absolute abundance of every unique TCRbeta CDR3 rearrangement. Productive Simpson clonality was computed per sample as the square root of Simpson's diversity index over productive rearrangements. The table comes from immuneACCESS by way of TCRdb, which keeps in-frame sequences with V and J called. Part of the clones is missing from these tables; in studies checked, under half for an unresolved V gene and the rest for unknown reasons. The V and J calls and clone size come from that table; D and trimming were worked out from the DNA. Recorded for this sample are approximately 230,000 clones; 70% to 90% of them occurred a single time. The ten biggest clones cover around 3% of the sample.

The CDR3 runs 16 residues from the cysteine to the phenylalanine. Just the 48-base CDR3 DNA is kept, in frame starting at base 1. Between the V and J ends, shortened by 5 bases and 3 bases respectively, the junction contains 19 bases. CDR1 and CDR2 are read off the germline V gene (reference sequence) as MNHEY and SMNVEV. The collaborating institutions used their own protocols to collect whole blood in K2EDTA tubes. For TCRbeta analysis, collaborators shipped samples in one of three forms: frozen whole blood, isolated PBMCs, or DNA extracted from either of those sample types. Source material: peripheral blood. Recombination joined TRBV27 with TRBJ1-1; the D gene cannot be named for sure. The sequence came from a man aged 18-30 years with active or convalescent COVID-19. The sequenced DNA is TGTGCCAGCAGTCCCCCCCATGGCACCCGGGACACTGAAGCTTTCTTT. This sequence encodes CASSPPHGTRDTEAFF.